Listed here is a single TCR beta chain. Its antigen is not identified. Libraries were prepared by immunoSEQ multiplex PCR; TCRdb keeps only in-frame clonotypes and omits some of them. The table has about 9,800 clones, roughly 73% seen once. This sample was taken from a study of immune evolution from preneoplasia to lung adenocarcinoma. Points from the study as a whole: Top clone share appeared to fall from AAH through AIS, MIA, adenocarcinoma.

V lost 3 bases to trimming and J lost 5 bases, with 13 bases between them. The CDR3 covers 14 residues. Per germline, CDR1 LGHNA and CDR2 YSLEER. This chain connects TRBV4-3 to TRBJ1-1, with D perhaps matching TRBD1 (5 bases). Input material: FFPE lung adenocarcinoma in situ tissue. The TCR comes from a person older than 75 with lung adenocarcinoma. The CDR3: CASSQGSGRTEAFF. In DNA form, the CDR3 reads TGCGCCAGCAGCCAGGGATCAGGGAGAACTGAAGCTTTCTTT.